The 30 T cell receptor beta chains below come from one sample, sequenced in a study of tumor-infiltrating lymphocytes in primary liver carcinoma. Unsorted whole blood supplied the blood RNA, and germline DNA was isolated too. From roughly 0.5 ug total RNA, TCR beta cDNA was generated with a primer in the constant region. It was through three nested multiplex PCR rounds of slightly modified ARM-PCR that TCR beta libraries arose. A C-beta reverse primer was combined with TRBV1-TRBV30 forward primers in the first two PCR rounds, and each round had 10 cycles. TCRdb called the multiplex PCR reads again in MiXCR, with one record for every CDR3 protein. Here the sample spans a few hundred thousand distinct CDR3 sequences, nearly 60% being singletons. Material: peripheral blood. These receptors originate from a woman in her thirties with primary liver carcinoma and hepatitis B virus infection.

This clonotype was seen repeatedly, ten times or more. This chain joins TRBV29-1 and TRBJ2-5; 10 bases agree with TRBD2. Looked up from germline, CDR1 is SQVTM and CDR2 is ANQGSEA. The J segment lost 4 bases and the V segment lost 7 bases, leaving 9 bases of the junction unmatched. CDR3 size: 14 residues. CDR3 loop: CSARIAGGRETQYF. The CDR3 nucleotides are TGCAGCGCTAGAATAGCGGGAGGACGAGAGACCCAGTACTTC. The variable domain in full, with the rest retrieved from reference TRBV29-1 and TRBJ2-5, is SAVISQKPSRDICQRGTSLTIQCQVDSQVTMMFWYRQQPGQSLTLIATANQGSEATYESGFVIDKFPISRPNLTFSTLTVSNMSPEDSSIYLCSARIAGGRETQYFGPGTRLLVL.

With respect to this clonotype: Compared with germline, one end of the junction differs, possibly owing to a read error. The chain carries TRBV28 and TRBJ2-3; a possible D gene is TRBD1 (5 bases). Germline V gene lookup returns CDR1 MDHEN and CDR2 SYDVKM. This CDR3 contains 15 residues. The DNA for the CDR3 is TGTACCAGCAGGGATCGACCTGATGGGGTAGATACGCAGTATTTT. Encoded protein: CTSRDRPDGVDTQYF.

The table lists this clonotype with a count of one. The chain combines TRBV11-2 with TRBJ1-2; D call uncertain. Germline V CDR1 and CDR2: SGHAT, FQNNGV. Trimming stripped 3 bases from V and 10 bases from J, with 15 bases between. The CDR3 covers 13 residues. CDR3 sequence: CASSFSQGEDYTF. The CDR3 nucleotides read TGTGCCAGCAGCTTCTCCCAAGGAGAAGACTACACCTTC.

About this clonotype itself: The germline gene is not matched at one end of the junction; a read error may be the cause. The CDR3 here is CASSPRERWEVTDTQYF. In DNA, the CDR3 is TGTGCCAGCAGCCCCCGGGAGCGGTGGGAGGTCACAGATACACAGTATTTT. The V and J genes are TRBV11-2 and TRBJ2-3, with D maybe TRBD2 (6 bases). This CDR3 spans 17 amino acids. Germline V gives CDR1 SGHAT, CDR2 FQNNGV.

Concerning this clonotype itself: No conserved phenylalanine or tryptophan ends this CDR3, so it is likely a read error. V is TRBV11-2 and J is TRBJ1-1; D is uncertain. The CDR3 has 14 residues. V lost 5 bases, J lost 7 bases, and 17 bases lay in between. The germline V gene has CDR1 SGHAT and CDR2 FQNNGV. The DNA of the CDR3 is TGTGCCAGCAGCCCTTTCTCGTTGGGAATTGAAGCTTTCTAT. Translation: CASSPFSLGIEAFY.

Many counts were recorded for this clonotype. This chain connects TRBV6-2 or TRBV6-3 to TRBJ2-1; D uncertain. This CDR3 is built from 11 residues. Trimming removed 2 bases at V and 12 bases at J, with 8 bases between. Looked up from germline, CDR1 is MNHEY and CDR2 is SVGEGT. This CDR3 reads CASSYRDLQFF. The CDR3 nucleotides are TGTGCCAGCAGTTACCGCGACTTGCAGTTCTTC.

J is TRBJ2-1 and V is TRBV14, with 9 positions matching TRBD2. The trim removed 1 base at V and 0 bases at J, leaving 13 bases unmatched. The length of the CDR3 is 20 residues. CDR1 is SGHDN, CDR2 FVKESK, per germline. CDR3 DNA: TGTGCCAGCAGCCAAGTCCCAAAAAAGCTAGCGGGGTTCTCCTACAATGAGCAGTTCTTC. This sequence encodes CASSQVPKKLAGFSYNEQFF. The entire variable domain, with the rest obtained from reference TRBV14 and TRBJ2-1, is as follows: EAGVTQFPSHSVIEKGQTVTLRCDPISGHDNLYWYRRVMGKEIKFLLHFVKESKQDESGMPNNRFLAERTGGTYSTLKVQPAELEDSGVYFCASSQVPKKLAGFSYNEQFFGPGTRLTVL.

This clonotype has at least ten counts. This chain joins TRBV29-1 and TRBJ2-1; D might be TRBD2 (6 bases). V shed 3 bases and J shed 4 bases, with 7 bases lying between them. Germline-derived CDR1 and CDR2 are SQVTM and ANQGSEA. There are 12 residues in the CDR3. The CDR3 DNA follows: TGCAGCGTTGAGGGGGGTTACAATGAGCAGTTCTTC. Translating it yields CSVEGGYNEQFF.

The V call is TRBV11-2, the J call TRBJ2-1, with TRBD2 as a possible D gene (5 bases). Germline V gene sequence: CDR1 SGHAT, CDR2 FQNNGV. The CDR3 has 14 amino acids. The CDR3: CVNSSRDSYNEQFF. DNA for the CDR3: TGTGTCAACAGCAGCCGGGACTCCTACAATGAGCAGTTCTTC.

The rearrangement uses TRBV5-4 and TRBJ2-3, with D possibly matching TRBD2 (5 bases). CDR1 SGHNT and CDR2 YYREEE come from the germline V gene (reference sequence). Between the trimmed V and J ends, which lost 0 bases and 1 base, there was a span of 9 bases. The CDR3 contains 15 residues. CDR3 region: CASSLGLAGTDTQYF. The CDR3 DNA follows: TGTGCCAGCAGCTTGGGTCTAGCAGGCACAGATACGCAGTATTTT.

This rearrangement joins TRBV4-3 to TRBJ2-1; weak D call: TRBD2 (5 bases). This CDR3 is built from 16 residues. Germline V gene sequence: CDR1 LGHNA, CDR2 YSLEER. Trimming left V 0 bases short and J 9 bases short, with 18 bases between. DNA for the CDR3: TGCGCCAGCAGCCAAGATTTTGACTACTTCTGGTGTGAGCAGTTCTTC. Protein sequence: CASSQDFDYFWCEQFF.

V gene TRBV12-3 or TRBV12-4 combines with J gene TRBJ2-3, with D tentatively TRBD2 (5 bases). Between the trimmed V and J ends, which lost 5 bases and 6 bases, there was a span of 15 bases. CDR3 size: 14 residues. CDR3 in amino acids: CASSKDSLGDTQYF. DNA for the CDR3: TGTGCCAGCAGTAAGGACTCCTTGGGTGATACGCAGTATTTT.

The chain combines TRBV28 with TRBJ2-5, with TRBD2 matching 10 bases. CDR1 is MDHEN and CDR2 is SYDVKM in the germline V gene. Losses at the gene ends were 5 bases for V and 5 bases for J; bases not matched to a gene: 5. The CDR3 has 14 amino acids. The chain's CDR3 is CASSQQREGETQYF. CDR3 in DNA: TGTGCCAGCAGTCAGCAGCGGGAGGGGGAGACCCAGTACTTC.

Comments on this clonotype: The CDR3 ends on some other residue instead of the conserved phenylalanine or tryptophan, so this is likely a read error. The genes are TRBV4-1 and TRBJ2-1, with D unresolved. V was pared by 1 base and J by 2 bases, with 15 bases between. This CDR3 region has 17 residues. Germline CDR1 is MGHRA and CDR2 is YSYEKL. CDR3 nucleotides: TGCGCCAGCAGCCAAGTAGATCTGGGAATAACCTACAATGAGCAGTTCATC. This translates into CASSQVDLGITYNEQFI.

This clonotype has at least ten counts. This chain uses TRBV12-3 or TRBV12-4 with TRBJ1-6; D call uncertain. The CDR3 totals 12 residues. The V gene lost 5 bases and the J gene lost 9 bases, with 8 bases spanning the gap. The CDR3 DNA is TGTGCCAGCAGTACTCTTGGTTCACCCCTCCACTTT. This gives the protein CASSTLGSPLHF.

About this clonotype: A read error may explain this, as a much larger clone is one base away. CDR3 amino acids: CASSPHVGGPQGNEQFF. The CDR3 nucleotides read TGTGCCAGCAGCCCCCATGTGGGAGGGCCCCAGGGCAATGAGCAGTTCTTC. The chain combines TRBV7-8 with TRBJ2-1, with 7 bases lining up with TRBD2. Germline-derived CDR1 and CDR2 are SGHVS and FQNEAQ. J lost 6 bases, V lost 5 bases, and 16 bases had no gene match. CDR3 size: 17 residues.

Comment on this clonotype: Being one base from a much bigger clone, this may be a read error. The chain links TRBV6-6 to TRBJ2-1; TRBD2 might be the D (5 bases). Germline V gene sequence: CDR1 MNHNY, CDR2 SVGAGI (reference sequence). This CDR3 contains 15 residues. The V end lost 8 bases, the J end lost 2 bases, and 16 bases lay between the germline ends. The CDR3 region is CASSTEPGTYNEQFF. CDR3 bases: TGTGCCAGCTCTACCGAGCCGGGAACCTACAATGAGCAGTTCTTC.

Points on this clonotype: This may arise from a read error, as a much more abundant clone is one base away. The chain uses TRBV6-1 and TRBJ2-7, with a weak D call TRBD2 (5 bases). CDR3 size: 13 residues. Trimming took off 6 bases at V and 1 base at J, with 10 bases between the two ends. Germline V gene lookup returns CDR1 MNHNS and CDR2 SASEGT. CDR3 in amino acids: CASRDRTSYEQYF. CDR3 in DNA: TGTGCCAGCAGGGACCGGACTTCCTACGAGCAGTACTTC.

Notes on this clonotype: At one end, the junction sequence differs from germline, possibly due to a read error. The J gene is TRBJ1-1, the V gene TRBV11-2; D perhaps matches TRBD1 (6 bases). Germline V gene data show CDR1 as SGHAT and CDR2 as FQNNGV. The CDR3 has 15 residues. The CDR3 bases are TGTGCCAGCAGCTTCCGGGGGGCAGGGAACACTGAAGCTTCCTTT. As protein: CASSFRGAGNTEASF.

This clonotype occurred once. A read error may produce the germline difference seen at one junction end. CDR3 nucleotide sequence: TGTGTCAGCAGTCCAAACCAAGGAGGGGGCGTGAAAGCTTTCTTT. It codes for CVSSPNQGGGVKAFF. The gene calls are TRBV28 and TRBJ1-1; 7 bases align to TRBD1. From germline, CDR1 is MDHEN and CDR2 SYDVKM. This CDR3 has 15 amino acids. Drawing the rest from reference TRBV28 and TRBJ1-1, the complete variable domain is DVKVTQSSRYLVKRTGEKVFLECVQDMDHENMFWYRQDPGLGLRLIYFSYDVKMKEKGDIPEGYSVSREKKERFSLILESASTNQTSMYLCVSSPNQGGGVKAFFGQGTRLTVV.

In this sample, this clonotype turned up once. One junction end disagrees with the germline gene, perhaps due to a read error. The V call is TRBV13, the J call TRBJ1-1, with TRBD1 identical over 7 bases. The germline V gene has CDR1 PRHDT and CDR2 FYEKMQ (reference sequence). This CDR3 spans 14 amino acids. CDR3 in DNA: TGTGCCAGCAGTTCCGGACAGGCGAACACTAAAGCTTTCTTT. Residues: CASSSGQANTKAFF.

To note about this clonotype: Its ends do not fully match the called genes, so a read error is possible. CDR3 residues: CVSSIWNTEAFF. The CDR3 region has the DNA TGTGTCAGCAGTATCTGGAACACTGAAGCTTTCTTT. The rearrangement links TRBV5-4 to TRBJ1-1; D not resolved. Germline V gene data show CDR1 as SGHNT and CDR2 as YYREEE (reference sequence). The CDR3 runs to 12 residues.

The chain carries TRBV28 and TRBJ1-6, with D perhaps TRBD1 (6 bases). This CDR3 spans 16 amino acids. V shed 6 bases and J shed 3 bases, with 15 bases lying between them. From germline, CDR1 is MDHEN and CDR2 SYDVKM. The CDR3 coding sequence is TGTGCCAGCAGCGGAAGCGGACAGTTCTATAATTCACCCCTCCACTTT. The encoded protein is CASSGSGQFYNSPLHF.

This clonotype was seen a single time. The J gene is TRBJ1-2, the V gene TRBV7-9; D not resolved. V was pared by 1 base and J by 7 bases, with 10 bases between. This CDR3 comprises 13 residues. Germline CDR1 is SEHNR and CDR2 is FQNEAQ (reference sequence). The CDR3 sequence: CASSLESSFGYTF. The CDR3 nucleotides are TGTGCCAGCAGCTTAGAATCGAGCTTTGGCTACACCTTC. Full variable domain (remainder filled in from reference TRBV7-9 and TRBJ1-2): DTGVSQNPRHKITKRGQNVTFRCDPISEHNRLYWYRQTLGQGPEFLTYFQNEAQLEKSRLLSDRFSAERPKGSFSTLEIQRTEQGDSAMYLCASSLESSFGYTFGSGTRLTVV.

The V and J genes are TRBV29-1 and TRBJ2-3; tentatively, D is TRBD2 (7 bases). The CDR3 contains 16 residues. The germline V gene has CDR1 SQVTM and CDR2 ANQGSEA. V shed 1 base and J shed 9 bases, with 23 bases lying between them. Written as DNA, the CDR3 is TGCAGCGTTGAAGGGGACAACTGGGGGGGCCAGGAAACGCAGTATTTT. It is translated as CSVEGDNWGGQETQYF.

This chain links TRBV29-1 with TRBJ1-1; no definite D call. There are 16 residues in the CDR3. V was pared by 7 bases and J by 0 bases, with 21 bases between. Germline CDR1 SQVTM, CDR2 ANQGSEA. The CDR3 reads CSAALTLAIMNTEAFF. The CDR3 coding sequence is TGCAGCGCTGCACTTACATTGGCCATCATGAACACTGAAGCTTTCTTT.

In its sample, this clonotype was seen many times. The gene calls are TRBV13 and TRBJ2-1; no reliable D call. The CDR3 consists of 10 residues. Germline V gene sequence: CDR1 PRHDT, CDR2 FYEKMQ (reference sequence). The ends were cut back, 5 bases at V and 7 bases at J, with 3 bases in the middle. CDR3 DNA sequence: TGTGCCAGCAGCCAAAATGAGCAGTTCTTC. Amino acid sequence: CASSQNEQFF.

This chain uses TRBV6-2 or TRBV6-3 with TRBJ2-7, with a weak D call TRBD1 (6 bases). Per the germline V gene, CDR1 is MNHEY and CDR2 is SVGEGT. The V gene lost 4 bases and the J gene lost 0 bases, with 13 bases spanning the gap. The CDR3 is made up of 15 amino acids. CDR3 amino acids: CASSSRGTTSYEQYF. The CDR3 DNA reads TGTGCCAGCAGTTCCCGTGGGACAACCTCCTACGAGCAGTACTTC.

In the case of this clonotype: It may be a read error: a sequence one base away is much more abundant. The rearrangement joins TRBV6-2 or TRBV6-3 to TRBJ2-7; 8 bases are a match to TRBD1. V gave up 6 bases and J gave up 0 bases; unmatched junction bases: 4. CDR3 length: 14 residues. CDR1 and CDR2 (germline): MNHEY, SVGEGT. CDR3 sequence (DNA): TGTGCCAGCAGGGGACAGGTATTCTCCTACGAGCAGTACTTC. This sequence encodes CASRGQVFSYEQYF.

This clonotype was counted only a few times. The rearrangement uses TRBV7-9 and TRBJ2-6; D uncertain. V lost 8 bases and J lost 4, with 12 bases in between. Germline CDR1 and CDR2: SEHNR and FQNEAQ (reference sequence). The CDR3 has 14 amino acids. The CDR3 region is CASDLQEGANVLTF. The CDR3 DNA reads TGTGCCAGCGACCTTCAGGAGGGGGCCAACGTCCTGACTTTC.